The TCR beta chain described here comes from a study of OX40 agonist ivuxolimab in advanced cancers. Study overall: Partial responses occurred in Three dose-escalation patients, one with hepatocellular carcinoma and two with cutaneous melanoma.

Measured with immunoSEQ multiplex PCR; TCRdb has only the in-frame clones, and not every one. The sample contains about 44,000 clones, over 80% of which appear only once. This CDR3 has 15 residues. Germline values: CDR1 SGHNT, CDR2 YYREEE (reference sequence). V was shortened by 4 bases and J by 8 bases, with 19 bases between the two germline ends. Any history of autoimmune disease or systemic immunosuppression disqualified patients. The study sampled blood at baseline, cycle 4 day 1, and cycle 7 day 1. This receptor was taken from an adult with an advanced solid tumor such as melanoma, head and neck, liver or kidney cancer. The chain carries TRBV5-4 and TRBJ2-1; no definite D call. This specimen consisted of CD4+ or CD8+ T cells sorted from blood, obtained in a trial of the OX40 agonist ivuxolimab. CDR3 nucleotides: TGTGCCAGCAGCCCGACTTTTTCTCCCTGGGATGAGCAGTTCTTC. The encoded protein is CASSPTFSPWDEQFF. Supplemented by reference TRBV5-4 and TRBJ2-1, the full variable domain reads ETGVTQSPTHLIKTRGQQVTLRCSSQSGHNTVSWYQQALGQGPQFIFQYYREEENGRGNFPPRFSGLQFPNYSSELNVNALELDDSALYLCASSPTFSPWDEQFFGPGTRLTVL.